This T cell receptor (beta chain) is from a study of blood T cell repertoires in COVID-19. Background on the study: The United States, Italy and Spain provided the acute and convalescent COVID-19 samples. In each case, the material was cDNA or gDNA derived from T cells, B-cell-depleted T cells, or PBMCs.

Trimming stripped 0 bases from V and 7 bases from J, with 13 bases between. There are 15 residues in the CDR3. Germline CDR1 and CDR2: MGHRA and YSYEKL. Authors' analysis steps: Estimation of nucleated cell counts was performed using reference gene primer amplification. The data were produced by immunoSEQ multiplex PCR, yet TCRdb's version contains in-frame clones alone and is incomplete. V and J calls and clone size are as listed in that table; D and trimming were resolved from the DNA. The sample holds under 200,000 clones, nearly 90% seen once. The chain couples TRBV4-1 to TRBJ2-1; tentatively, D is TRBD2 (6 bases). The sample taken for sequencing was peripheral blood. The sequence derives from a man aged 60 to 75 with active or convalescent COVID-19. The CDR3 bases are TGCGCCAGCAGCCAAGATCCGGCCGGGGGAAATGAGCAGTTCTTC. Residues: CASSQDPAGGNEQFF.